This paragraph covers one TCR beta chain sequence. Isolation yielded PBMCs, at least 6.5 million per sample, in every case. The sample comes from a study of blood T cells in healthy people across ages. The CDR3 spans 14 residues. The germline gives CDR1 DFQATT, CDR2 SNEGSKA (reference sequence). J was trimmed by 3 bases and V by 2 bases; bases with no gene match: 3. With a J-beta primer mix and a sample-barcoded 5' primer, a second PCR ran about 6 to 11 cycles. TCRdb ran MiXCR on the 5' RACE reads and lists one entry per CDR3 protein. The table records 1 million or so distinct CDR3 sequences, more than 40% of them present only once.

What was sequenced was blood. This TCR derives from a woman in her fifties or sixties in good health. The rearrangement links TRBV20-1 to TRBJ2-1; 8 bases map to TRBD2. The CDR3 sequence: CSARSGLDYNEQFF. The CDR3 nucleotides read TGCAGTGCTAGATCGGGACTAGACTACAATGAGCAGTTCTTC.